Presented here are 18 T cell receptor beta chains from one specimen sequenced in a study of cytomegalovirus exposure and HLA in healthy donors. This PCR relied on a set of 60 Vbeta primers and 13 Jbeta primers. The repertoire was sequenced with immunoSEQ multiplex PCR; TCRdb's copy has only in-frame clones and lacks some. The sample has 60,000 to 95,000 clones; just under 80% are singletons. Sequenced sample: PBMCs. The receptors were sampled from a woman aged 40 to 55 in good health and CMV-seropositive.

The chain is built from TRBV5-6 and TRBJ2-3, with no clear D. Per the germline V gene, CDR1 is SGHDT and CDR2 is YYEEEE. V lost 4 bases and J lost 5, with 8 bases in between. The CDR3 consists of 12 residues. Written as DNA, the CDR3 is TGTGCCAGCAGCCATGCGCAAGATACGCAGTATTTT. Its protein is CASSHAQDTQYF.

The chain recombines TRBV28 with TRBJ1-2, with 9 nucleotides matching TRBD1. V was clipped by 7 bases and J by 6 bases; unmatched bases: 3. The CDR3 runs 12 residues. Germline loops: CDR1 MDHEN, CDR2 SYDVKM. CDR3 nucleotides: TGTGCCAGCACCGGACAGGGGAATGGCTACACCTTC. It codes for CASTGQGNGYTF.

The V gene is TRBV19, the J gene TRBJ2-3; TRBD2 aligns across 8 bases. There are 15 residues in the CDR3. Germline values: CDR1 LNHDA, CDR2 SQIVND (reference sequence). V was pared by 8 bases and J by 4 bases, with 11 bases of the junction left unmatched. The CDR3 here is CASSFSGLGADTQYF. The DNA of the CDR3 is TGTGCCAGTTCTTTCTCGGGACTAGGGGCAGATACGCAGTATTTT.

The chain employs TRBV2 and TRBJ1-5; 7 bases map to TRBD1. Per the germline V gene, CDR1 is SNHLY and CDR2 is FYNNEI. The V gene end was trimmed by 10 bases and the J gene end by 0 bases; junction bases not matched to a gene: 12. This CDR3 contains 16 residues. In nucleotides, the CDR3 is TGTGCCAACAACCTAAGACAGGGAAATAGCAATCAGCCCCAGCATTTT. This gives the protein CANNLRQGNSNQPQHF.

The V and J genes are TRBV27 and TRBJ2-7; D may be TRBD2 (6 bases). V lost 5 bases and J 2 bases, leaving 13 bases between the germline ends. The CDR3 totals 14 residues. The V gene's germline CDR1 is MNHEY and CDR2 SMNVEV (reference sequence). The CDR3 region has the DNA TGTGCCAGCAGTCTCTCGCGGGGTCCCTACGAGCAGTACTTC. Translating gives CASSLSRGPYEQYF.

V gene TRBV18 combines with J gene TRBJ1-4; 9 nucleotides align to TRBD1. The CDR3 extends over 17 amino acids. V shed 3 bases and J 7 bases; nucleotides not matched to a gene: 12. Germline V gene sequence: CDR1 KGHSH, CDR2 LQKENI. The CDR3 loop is CASSPYSPGQGFEKLFF. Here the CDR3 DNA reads TGTGCCAGCTCACCGTACTCCCCGGGACAGGGATTTGAAAAACTGTTTTTT.

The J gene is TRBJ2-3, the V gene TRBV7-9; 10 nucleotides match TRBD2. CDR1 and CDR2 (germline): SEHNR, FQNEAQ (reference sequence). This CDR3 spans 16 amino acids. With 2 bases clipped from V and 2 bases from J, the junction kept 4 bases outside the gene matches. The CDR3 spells CASSLILAGDTDTQYF. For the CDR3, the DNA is TGTGCCAGCAGCTTAATCCTAGCGGGAGACACAGATACGCAGTATTTT.

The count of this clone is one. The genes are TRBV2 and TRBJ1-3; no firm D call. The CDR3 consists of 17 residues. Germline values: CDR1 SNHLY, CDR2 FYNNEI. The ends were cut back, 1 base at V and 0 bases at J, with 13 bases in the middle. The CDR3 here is CASSEGSQPNSGNTIYF. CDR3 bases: TGTGCCAGCAGTGAAGGATCACAGCCAAACTCTGGAAACACCATATATTTT.

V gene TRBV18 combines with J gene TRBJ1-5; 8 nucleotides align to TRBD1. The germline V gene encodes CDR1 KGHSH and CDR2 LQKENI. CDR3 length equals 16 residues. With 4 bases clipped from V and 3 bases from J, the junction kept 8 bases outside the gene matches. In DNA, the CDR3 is TGTGCCAGCTCACGTCAGGGGGCCCTCTCCAATCAGCCCCAGCATTTT. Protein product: CASSRQGALSNQPQHF.

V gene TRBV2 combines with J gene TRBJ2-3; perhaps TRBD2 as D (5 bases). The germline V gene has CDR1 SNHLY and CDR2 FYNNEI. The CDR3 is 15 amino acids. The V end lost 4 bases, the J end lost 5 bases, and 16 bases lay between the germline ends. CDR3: CASSGGAFGVDTQYF. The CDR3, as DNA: TGTGCCAGCAGTGGGGGTGCCTTCGGGGTAGATACGCAGTATTTT. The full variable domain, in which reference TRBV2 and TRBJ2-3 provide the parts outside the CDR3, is EPEVTQTPSHQVTQMGQEVILRCVPISNHLYFYWYRQILGQKVEFLVSFYNNEISEKSEIFDDQFSVERPDGSNFTLKIRSTKLEDSAMYFCASSGGAFGVDTQYFGPGTRLTVL.

The CDR3 region is CASSMRLAGVSTDTQYF. The CDR3, as DNA: TGTGCCAGCAGCATGAGACTAGCGGGGGTGAGCACAGATACGCAGTATTTT. V is TRBV7-2 and J is TRBJ2-3, with 12 positions matching TRBD2. Germline CDR1 is SGHTA and CDR2 is FQGNSA. CDR3 size: 17 residues. Trimming at V came to 5 bases and at J to 0 bases, leaving 6 bases not matched to a gene.

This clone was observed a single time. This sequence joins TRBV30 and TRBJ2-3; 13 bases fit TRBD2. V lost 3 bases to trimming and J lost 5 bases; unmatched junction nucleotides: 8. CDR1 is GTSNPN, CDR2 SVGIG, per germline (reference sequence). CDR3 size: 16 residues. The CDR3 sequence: CAWRQLAGGPGDTQYF. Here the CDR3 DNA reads TGTGCCTGGAGACAACTAGCGGGGGGGCCAGGAGATACGCAGTATTTT.

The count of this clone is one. CDR3 bases: TGTGCCAGCAACCGGCGGGACGTCACAGATACGCAGTATTTT. Translation gives CASNRRDVTDTQYF. The chain recombines TRBV27 with TRBJ2-3; TRBD2 is a possible D gene (6 bases). The V and J ends lost 7 bases and 2 bases respectively, with 13 bases between them. The germline V gene has CDR1 MNHEY and CDR2 SMNVEV (reference sequence). This CDR3 region has 14 residues.

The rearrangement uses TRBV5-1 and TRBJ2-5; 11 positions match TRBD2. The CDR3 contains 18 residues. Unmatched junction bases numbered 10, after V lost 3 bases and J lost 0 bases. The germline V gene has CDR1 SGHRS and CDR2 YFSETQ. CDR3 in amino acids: CASSSDSGGAWYQETQYF. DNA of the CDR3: TGCGCCAGCAGCTCGGATAGCGGGGGGGCCTGGTACCAAGAGACCCAGTACTTC.

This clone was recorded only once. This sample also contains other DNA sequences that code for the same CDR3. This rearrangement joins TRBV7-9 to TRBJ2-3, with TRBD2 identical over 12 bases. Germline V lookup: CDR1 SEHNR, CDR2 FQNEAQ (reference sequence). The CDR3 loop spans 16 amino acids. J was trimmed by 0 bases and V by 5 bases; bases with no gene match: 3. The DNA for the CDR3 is TGTGCCAGCAGCCTGACTAGCGGGGGAAGCACAGATACGCAGTATTTT. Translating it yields CASSLTSGGSTDTQYF.

CDR3 sequence (DNA): TGTGCCAGTAGTGGGGGGTTTGAAGCTTTCTTT. Its translation is CASSGGFEAFF. The chain is built from TRBV19 and TRBJ1-1; perhaps TRBD1 as D (5 bases). V lost 5 bases, J lost 7 bases, and 8 bases lay in between. The CDR3 length is 11 residues. The V gene's germline CDR1 is LNHDA and CDR2 SQIVND (reference sequence).

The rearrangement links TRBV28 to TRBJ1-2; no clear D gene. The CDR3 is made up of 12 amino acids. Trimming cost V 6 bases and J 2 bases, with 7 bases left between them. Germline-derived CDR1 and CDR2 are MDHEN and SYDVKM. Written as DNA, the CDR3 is TGTGCCAGCAGCCCAGAAAACTATGGCTACACCTTC. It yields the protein CASSPENYGYTF.

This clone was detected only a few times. The chain's CDR3 is CASSPGTDTQYF. Here the CDR3 DNA reads TGTGCCAGCAGTCCCGGCACAGATACGCAGTATTTT. The chain carries TRBV6-5 and TRBJ2-3; D is unresolved. Germline CDR1 MNHEY, CDR2 SVGAGI. The CDR3 sequence is 12 residues long. The germline V and J ends were trimmed by 5 bases and 1 base, with 4 bases remaining between them.